These 32 T cell receptor beta chains share one sample of origin, sequenced in a study of blood T cell repertoires in COVID-19. The assay was immunoSEQ multiplex PCR, and TCRdb's table has in-frame clones only and misses some. Of approximately 180,000 clones listed, approximately 85% are singletons. Input material: peripheral blood. These receptors all come from a man between 60 and 75 years old with acute or convalescent COVID-19.

The chain carries TRBV18 and TRBJ2-7, with D possibly being TRBD1 (6 bases). V dropped 3 bases and J dropped 2 bases, with 11 bases sitting between them. This CDR3 has 14 amino acids. Germline V gene data show CDR1 as KGHSH and CDR2 as LQKENI. The CDR3, as DNA: TGTGCCAGCTCACCCCGGACAGTGGCCTACGAGCAGTACTTC. Translating gives CASSPRTVAYEQYF.

This clone was observed a single time. This sample includes further DNA sequences coding for the same CDR3. This chain connects TRBV5-1 to TRBJ2-1, with TRBD1 as a possible D gene (7 bases). Germline V gene data show CDR1 as SGHRS and CDR2 as YFSETQ. The germline V and J ends were trimmed by 4 bases and 1 base, with 9 bases remaining between them. This CDR3 contains 14 residues. This chain's CDR3 is CASSPGGSYNEQFF. The CDR3, as DNA: TGCGCCAGCAGCCCAGGGGGGTCCTACAATGAGCAGTTCTTC.

The CDR3 sequence: CASSPRGWDTGELFF. The CDR3 bases are TGCGCCAGCAGCCCTCGGGGGTGGGACACCGGGGAGCTGTTTTTT. The rearrangement links TRBV5-1 to TRBJ2-2; D perhaps matches TRBD2 (6 bases). The V end lost 4 bases, the J end lost 3 bases, and 13 bases lay between the germline ends. This CDR3 spans 15 amino acids. In germline, CDR1 is SGHRS, CDR2 YFSETQ.

This clone was recorded only once. The rearrangement joins TRBV6-6 to TRBJ1-5; no firm D call. Germline V gene data show CDR1 as MNHNY and CDR2 as SVGAGI (reference sequence). This CDR3 region has 12 residues. Trimming cost V 4 bases and J 7 bases, with 8 bases left between them. The CDR3 is CASSFGEQPQHF. CDR3 sequence (DNA): TGTGCCAGCAGTTTCGGGGAGCAGCCCCAGCATTTT.

This clone showed up just once. The CDR3 protein is CASSLGRGGLAGGRFYEQYF. In DNA, the CDR3 is TGCGCCAGCAGCCTGGGTAGGGGTGGTCTAGCGGGAGGAAGATTTTACGAGCAGTACTTC. The chain links TRBV5-1 to TRBJ2-7; 11 positions match TRBD2. CDR3 length: 20 residues. The ends lost 4 bases at V and 4 bases at J; junction bases unmatched: 22. Germline V lookup: CDR1 SGHRS, CDR2 YFSETQ.

V is TRBV5-1 and J is TRBJ1-1, with a tentative D call TRBD1 (6 bases). Trimming shortened V by 0 bases and J by 6 bases, and 12 bases separated the two germline ends. There are 14 residues in the CDR3. CDR1 and CDR2 from the germline V gene are SGHRS and YFSETQ. The CDR3 sequence: CASSLGQGKAEAFF. As DNA, the CDR3 is TGCGCCAGCAGCTTGGGGCAGGGGAAGGCTGAAGCTTTCTTT. Full variable domain (missing parts from reference TRBV5-1 and TRBJ1-1): KAGVTQTPRYLIKTRGQQVTLSCSPISGHRSVSWYQQTPGQGLQFLFEYFSETQRNKGNFPGRFSGRQFSNSRSEMNVSTLELGDSALYLCASSLGQGKAEAFFGQGTRLTVV.

About this clone itself: Other DNA sequences of this sample code for an identical CDR3. J is TRBJ2-3 and V is TRBV24-1; TRBD1 matches at 9 bases. The CDR3 length is 15 residues. Germline values: CDR1 KGHDR, CDR2 SFDVKD. The V gene end was trimmed by 3 bases and the J gene end by 3 bases; junction bases not matched to a gene: 3. CDR3 DNA sequence: TGTGCCACCAGTGATAGGGACAGGGTTACAGATACGCAGTATTTT. Its protein product is CATSDRDRVTDTQYF.

This chain connects TRBV6-5 to TRBJ1-2; no reliable D call. The CDR3 runs to 14 residues. Trimming removed 6 bases from V and 5 bases from J, with 16 bases in between. Germline values: CDR1 MNHEY, CDR2 SVGAGI. In DNA, the CDR3 is TGTGCCAGCAGGCAGAGAGACATTTTATATGGCTACACCTTC. Protein product: CASRQRDILYGYTF.

This clone was counted between two and nine times. This chain links TRBV18 with TRBJ2-1, with D tentatively TRBD1 (6 bases). The CDR3 runs to 14 residues. In germline, CDR1 is KGHSH, CDR2 LQKENI. Deletions cut 4 bases from V and 9 bases from J, with 16 bases between. The CDR3 here is CASSRDLQGTEQFF. CDR3 nucleotides: TGTGCCAGCTCACGAGACCTACAGGGAACTGAGCAGTTCTTC. Filled out from reference TRBV18 and TRBJ2-1, the complete variable domain reads NAGVMQNPRHLVRRRGQEARLRCSPMKGHSHVYWYRQLPEEGLKFMVYLQKENIIDESGMPKERFSAEFPKEGPSILRIQQVVRGDSAAYFCASSRDLQGTEQFFGPGTRLTVL.

This chain joins TRBV7-9 and TRBJ1-1; no definite D call. Germline CDR1 SEHNR, CDR2 FQNEAQ (reference sequence). Trimming took 4 bases from V and 0 from J, leaving 15 bases between them. The CDR3 runs to 16 residues. In DNA, the CDR3 is TGTGCCAGCAGCTCCAGCGGGTCGGGGTTGAACACTGAAGCTTTCTTT. This translates into CASSSSGSGLNTEAFF.

CDR3 nucleotide sequence: TGTGCCAGCAGCCCCCACTGGCGCGTCGGGAGCAATGAGCAGTTCTTC. Its protein is CASSPHWRVGSNEQFF. The chain has TRBV7-9 and TRBJ2-1; TRBD2 is a possible D gene (6 bases). Trimming shortened V by 5 bases and J by 6 bases, and 20 bases separated the two germline ends. The CDR3 spans 16 residues. Germline lookup yields CDR1 SEHNR and CDR2 FQNEAQ (reference sequence). Full variable domain (missing parts from reference TRBV7-9 and TRBJ2-1): DTGVSQNPRHKITKRGQNVTFRCDPISEHNRLYWYRQTLGQGPEFLTYFQNEAQLEKSRLLSDRFSAERPKGSFSTLEIQRTEQGDSAMYLCASSPHWRVGSNEQFFGPGTRLTVL.

This chain uses TRBV5-1 with TRBJ1-4, with 9 bases aligning to TRBD1. V shed 4 bases, J shed 3 bases, and the junction held 4 bases outside the gene matches. CDR3 length: 15 residues. Germline CDR1 SGHRS, CDR2 YFSETQ. The CDR3 protein is CASSLQGAANEKLFF. In DNA form, the CDR3 reads TGCGCCAGCAGCCTACAGGGGGCTGCTAATGAAAAACTGTTTTTT.

V is TRBV6-1 and J is TRBJ1-1; unclear D gene. Germline V gene sequence: CDR1 MNHNS, CDR2 SASEGT. This CDR3 is 13 amino acids long. V dropped 4 bases and J dropped 1 base, with 7 bases sitting between them. The CDR3 protein is CASSVRANTEAFF. CDR3 in DNA: TGTGCCAGCAGTGTTCGAGCGAACACTGAAGCTTTCTTT.

V gene TRBV2 combines with J gene TRBJ2-7; 12 bases are shared with TRBD2. With V trimmed by 6 bases and J by 6 bases, 9 bases remained unmatched. Germline V gene sequence: CDR1 SNHLY, CDR2 FYNNEI. The CDR3 loop spans 15 amino acids. CDR3 nucleotide sequence: TGTGCCAGCAGGGCCGGGACTAGCGGGTTATCCGAGCAGTACTTC. It codes for CASRAGTSGLSEQYF.

The chain has TRBV6-5 and TRBJ1-2; TRBD1 matches at 9 bases. Germline CDR1 MNHEY, CDR2 SVGAGI. This CDR3 is 13 amino acids long. With V trimmed by 6 bases and J by 7 bases, 6 bases remained unmatched. The CDR3 DNA reads TGTGCCAGCAGCAACAGGGGGCGCTTTGGCTACACCTTC. It codes for CASSNRGRFGYTF.

The rearrangement joins TRBV28 to TRBJ1-4; D possibly corresponds to TRBD1 (6 bases). V lost 3 bases, J lost 4 bases, and 12 bases lay in between. Germline CDR1 reads MDHEN; CDR2 reads SYDVKM. This CDR3 has 15 residues. DNA of the CDR3: TGTGCCAGCAGTTTGCAGACAGGTCTTAATGAAAAACTGTTTTTT. Encoded protein: CASSLQTGLNEKLFF.

This chain connects TRBV3-1 (or the pseudogene TRBV3-2) to TRBJ2-3; 15 bases map to TRBD2. After removal of 5 bases from V and 5 bases from J, the junction contained 5 bases not matched to a gene. The CDR3 has 16 residues. Germline loops: CDR1 LGHDT, CDR2 YNNKEL (reference sequence). The chain's CDR3 is CASSSGLAGGVDTQYF. CDR3 nucleotides: TGTGCCAGCAGCTCGGGACTAGCGGGAGGTGTAGATACGCAGTATTTT.

The chain couples TRBV3-1 (or the pseudogene TRBV3-2) to TRBJ2-2, with D perhaps TRBD1 (7 bases). CDR1 and CDR2 (germline): LGHDT, YNNKEL (reference sequence). The V and J ends lost 6 bases and 7 bases respectively, with 18 bases between them. The CDR3 is 15 residues long. CDR3 bases: TGTGCCAGCAGTTTTAGGACAGGAGGGGGCGGGGAGCTGTTTTTT. It yields the protein CASSFRTGGGGELFF.

As regards this clone: The germline gene is not matched at one end of the junction; a read error may be the cause. Other nucleotide sequences from this sample produce the same CDR3. The chain combines TRBV10-3 with TRBJ2-1, with 7 bases fitting TRBD1. This CDR3 is 16 amino acids long. Germline V lookup: CDR1 ENHRY, CDR2 SYGVKD. The CDR3 DNA reads TGCGCCATCAGTGAGCATACAGGGGCGGTGGGCAATGAGCAGTTCTTC. Its protein product is CAISEHTGAVGNEQFF.

This chain links TRBV5-1 with TRBJ2-3; D may be TRBD2 (6 bases). Germline CDR1 reads SGHRS; CDR2 reads YFSETQ. V was cut by 3 bases and J by 4 bases, with 24 bases left in between. The CDR3 extends over 18 amino acids. In nucleotides, the CDR3 is TGCGCCAGCAGCTGGCCCAAAGCGCTAGCGCTGAGGGCAGATACGCAGTATTTT. Translated: CASSWPKALALRADTQYF.

The CDR3 sequence: CASSSRSRSGKDTQYF. The CDR3 region has the DNA TGTGCCAGCAGTTCCCGCTCGAGGTCCGGGAAAGATACGCAGTATTTT. V is TRBV6-5 and J is TRBJ2-3, with TRBD2 as a possible D gene (5 bases). Germline CDR1 MNHEY, CDR2 SVGAGI. Trimming took off 4 bases at V and 5 bases at J, with 19 bases between the two ends. CDR3 length equals 16 residues.

CDR3 bases: TGTGCCAGCAGACTTCCAGATCACAGGCACGGCTACACCTTC. The encoded protein is CASRLPDHRHGYTF. The chain recombines TRBV28 with TRBJ1-2; maybe TRBD1 (5 bases). The CDR3 runs to 14 residues. Trimming took 6 bases from V and 8 from J, leaving 19 bases between them. CDR1 and CDR2 (germline): MDHEN, SYDVKM.

The J gene is TRBJ2-1, the V gene TRBV5-1, with D tentatively TRBD2 (5 bases). CDR3 size: 11 residues. The germline CDR1 and CDR2 sequences are SGHRS and YFSETQ. V was cut by 6 bases and J by 5 bases, with 6 bases left in between. This CDR3 is CASKADNEQFF. In DNA, the CDR3 is TGCGCCAGCAAAGCGGACAATGAGCAGTTCTTC.

The chain carries TRBV27 and TRBJ2-5; 15 bases map to TRBD2. CDR1 and CDR2 (germline): MNHEY, SMNVEV (reference sequence). With 5 bases clipped from V and 5 bases from J, the junction kept 6 bases outside the gene matches. The CDR3 covers 16 residues. CDR3 in DNA: TGTGCCAGCAGTCTCCGGACTAGCGGGAGGGTTGAGACCCAGTACTTC. Protein sequence: CASSLRTSGRVETQYF.

V usage is TRBV4-3 and J usage is TRBJ1-1; the D is unclear. Germline CDR1 and CDR2: LGHNA and YSLEER. The V and J ends lost 4 bases and 4 bases respectively, with 10 bases between them. The CDR3 length is 13 residues. The CDR3 region has the DNA TGCGCCAGCAGCCGAGAAGGAGGCACTGAAGCTTTCTTT. The encoded protein is CASSREGGTEAFF.

The V gene is TRBV18, the J gene TRBJ2-2, with a tentative D call TRBD2 (5 bases). The CDR3 contains 15 residues. V was trimmed by 6 bases and J by 7 bases, leaving 18 bases between them. CDR1 KGHSH and CDR2 LQKENI come from the germline V gene. The CDR3 here is CASSPTGEINGELFF. The CDR3 DNA is TGTGCCAGCTCCCCGACCGGGGAGATCAACGGGGAGCTGTTTTTT. Using reference TRBV18 and TRBJ2-2 for the parts outside the CDR3, the full variable domain is NAGVMQNPRHLVRRRGQEARLRCSPMKGHSHVYWYRQLPEEGLKFMVYLQKENIIDESGMPKERFSAEFPKEGPSILRIQQVVRGDSAAYFCASSPTGEINGELFFGEGSRLTVL.

This clone occurred once. This chain joins TRBV30 and TRBJ2-1; D uncertain. The CDR3 contains 14 residues. CDR1 is GTSNPN and CDR2 is SVGIG in the germline V gene (reference sequence). Between the trimmed V and J ends, which lost 0 bases and 3 bases, there was a span of 9 bases. The CDR3 DNA reads as TGTGCCTGGAGTGTACGGGTTGTCTACAATGAGCAGTTCTTC. Its protein product is CAWSVRVVYNEQFF.

This chain uses TRBV7-3 with TRBJ1-2; D perhaps matches TRBD1 (6 bases). V lost 2 bases and J lost 8, with 18 bases in between. There are 15 residues in the CDR3. CDR1 and CDR2 (germline): SGHTA, FQGTGA. The CDR3 here is CASSLFKGGNQGYTF. The CDR3, as DNA: TGTGCCAGCAGCTTATTTAAAGGGGGAAATCAGGGCTACACCTTC.

V and J are TRBV29-1 and TRBJ1-1, with D possibly matching TRBD1 (6 bases). Germline CDR1 SQVTM, CDR2 ANQGSEA. Trimming cost V 1 base and J 3 bases, with 12 bases left between them. The CDR3 sequence is 14 residues long. CDR3 DNA: TGCAGCGTTGAAGTGTTGACAGGCTACACTGAAGCTTTCTTT. As protein: CSVEVLTGYTEAFF.

This chain joins TRBV6-6 and TRBJ1-1; D gene ambiguous. The V and J ends lost 5 bases and 3 bases respectively, with 10 bases between them. Looked up from germline, CDR1 is MNHNY and CDR2 is SVGAGI (reference sequence). The CDR3 runs to 13 residues. CDR3 DNA: TGTGCCAGCAGTATACAGAGGGACACTGAAGCTTTCTTT. This codes for CASSIQRDTEAFF.

The rearrangement joins TRBV6-4 to TRBJ2-7, with TRBD1 identical over 7 bases. CDR1 is MRHNA, CDR2 SNTAGT, per germline. This CDR3 is built from 14 residues. V lost 2 bases to trimming and J lost 6 bases; unmatched junction nucleotides: 7. The CDR3 loop reads CASSDATGIGEQYF. The CDR3 DNA reads TGTGCCAGCAGTGACGCGACAGGGATAGGCGAGCAGTACTTC.

CDR3 DNA sequence: TGTGCCAGCAGTTTCGGTGGTCTAGCCAAAAACATTCAGTACTTC. It yields the protein CASSFGGLAKNIQYF. V gene TRBV28 combines with J gene TRBJ2-4; D gene ambiguous. This CDR3 is built from 15 residues. Germline V CDR1 and CDR2: MDHEN, SYDVKM. Trimming removed 3 bases at V and 0 bases at J, with 9 bases between.